These 30 T cell receptor beta chains share one sample of origin, sequenced in a study of glioma-infiltrating T cells. Using RNA template, CDR3s of TCR alpha and beta were amplified with iRepertoire arm-PCR. Each CDR3 protein is one row after TCRdb ran MiXCR on the multiplex PCR reads. The table includes some 110,000 distinct CDR3 sequences, approximately 25% detected once. Material for sequencing was glioma tissue, nonneoplastic brain tissue, or PBMCs (not recorded which). The receptor source for this set is a human donor with low-grade glioma or glioblastoma, undergoing nonglioma brain surgery, or in good health (not recorded which).

In its sample, this clonotype was seen many times. V is TRBV18 and J is TRBJ1-1, with 7 bases matching TRBD1. Germline V CDR1 and CDR2: KGHSH, LQKENI. Losses at the gene ends were 3 bases for V and 0 bases for J; bases not matched to a gene: 4. This CDR3 comprises 15 residues. In DNA, the CDR3 is TGTGCCAGCTCACCCACAGACAGGGTGAACACTGAAGCTTTCTTT. This gives the protein CASSPTDRVNTEAFF.

The chain links TRBV6-6 to TRBJ1-2, with a possible D match to TRBD1 (6 bases). The germline V gene has CDR1 MNHNY and CDR2 SVGAGI (reference sequence). CDR3 length: 16 amino acids. Trimming shortened V by 0 bases and J by 4 bases, and 15 bases separated the two germline ends. CDR3 region: CASSYSRWGPGYGYTF. For the CDR3, the DNA is TGTGCCAGCAGTTACTCGAGGTGGGGGCCCGGCTATGGCTACACCTTC.

This clonotype was detected ten times or more. V is TRBV19 and J is TRBJ2-7; 11 bases fit TRBD2. CDR1 LNHDA and CDR2 SQIVND come from the germline V gene (reference sequence). The CDR3 has 14 amino acids. The J segment lost 3 bases and the V segment lost 3 bases, leaving 1 base of the junction unmatched. CDR3: CASSMTSGDYEQYF. The CDR3 bases are TGTGCCAGTAGTATGACTAGCGGGGACTACGAGCAGTACTTC. Using reference TRBV19 and TRBJ2-7 for the parts outside the CDR3, the full variable domain is DGGITQSPKYLFRKEGQNVTLSCEQNLNHDAMYWYRQDPGQGLRLIYYSQIVNDFQKGDIAEGYSVSREKKESFPLTVTSAQKNPTAFYLCASSMTSGDYEQYFGPGTRLTVT.

This clonotype was found many times. V and J are TRBV20-1 and TRBJ2-6; no reliable D call. Trimming removed 5 bases from V and 0 bases from J, with 11 bases in between. Germline V lookup: CDR1 DFQATT, CDR2 SNEGSKA (reference sequence). CDR3 length: 15 amino acids. The CDR3 protein is CSASRPVSGANVLTF. In DNA, the CDR3 is TGCAGTGCTTCCCGACCCGTCTCTGGGGCCAACGTCCTGACTTTC.

The CDR3 region has the DNA TGTGCCAGCAGCCATGGGCCAGGGGTGGCCCCCTACGAGCAGTACTTC. This sequence encodes CASSHGPGVAPYEQYF. The V and J genes are TRBV7-9 and TRBJ2-7; D might be TRBD1 (6 bases). V dropped 5 bases and J dropped 2 bases, with 19 bases sitting between them. Germline-derived CDR1 and CDR2 are SEHNR and FQNEAQ (reference sequence). This CDR3 is 16 amino acids long.

In this sample, this clonotype turned up a few times. A read error may account for a junction end that differs from germline. This chain joins TRBV28 and TRBJ2-7; tentatively, D is TRBD1 (6 bases). CDR3 length equals 13 residues. Germline V lookup: CDR1 MDHEN, CDR2 SYDVKM. The CDR3 reads CASSLGQSYEEYF. The CDR3 DNA reads TGTGCCAGCAGTCTCGGACAGTCTTACGAGGAGTACTTC.

V and J are TRBV6-2 or TRBV6-3 and TRBJ2-7; 13 bases agree with TRBD2. The CDR3 has 16 residues. Germline V CDR1 and CDR2: MNHEY, SVGEGT. With 5 bases clipped from V and 5 bases from J, the junction kept 9 bases outside the gene matches. The CDR3 DNA is TGTGCCAGCAGTACGGGACTAGCGGGAATCAACAACGAGCAGTACTTC. Translated, it gives CASSTGLAGINNEQYF.

This clonotype showed up many times. The chain uses TRBV18 and TRBJ2-7; the D call may be TRBD1 or TRBD2 (5 bases each). Trimming took 1 base from V and 2 from J, leaving 12 bases between them. The CDR3 extends over 15 amino acids. From germline, CDR1 is KGHSH and CDR2 LQKENI. The CDR3 here is CASSPQQDGTYEQYF. The DNA for the CDR3 is TGTGCCAGCTCACCACAACAGGACGGGACCTACGAGCAGTACTTC.

This clonotype has a handful of counts. The rearrangement joins TRBV11-2 to TRBJ2-7; no firm D call. Germline CDR1 is SGHAT and CDR2 is FQNNGV. V was cut by 6 bases and J by 2 bases, with 8 bases left in between. The CDR3 runs to 12 residues. CDR3 protein: CASSSRPYEQYF. The CDR3 nucleotides read TGTGCCAGCAGTTCCCGACCCTACGAGCAGTACTTC. The full variable domain, rest sourced from reference TRBV11-2 and TRBJ2-7, is EAGVAQSPRYKIIEKRQSVAFWCNPISGHATLYWYQQILGQGPKLLIQFQNNGVVDDSQLPKDRFSAERLKGVDSTLKIQPAKLEDSAVYLCASSSRPYEQYFGPGTRLTVT.

This clonotype was detected a few times. The rearrangement joins TRBV29-1 to TRBJ2-1; no clear D gene. Germline CDR1 SQVTM, CDR2 ANQGSEA. The CDR3 length is 12 residues. V was clipped by 8 bases and J by 5 bases, with 13 bases between them. The CDR3 coding sequence is TGCAGCACCCTCGCTCAAGACAATGAGCAGTTCTTC. Translated, it gives CSTLAQDNEQFF.

The chain couples TRBV5-5 to TRBJ2-7, with 10 bases aligning to TRBD1. Germline values: CDR1 SGHKS, CDR2 YYEKEE (reference sequence). V trimming: 4 bases; J trimming: 3 bases; junction bases outside the gene matches: 4. The CDR3 covers 14 residues. This CDR3 is CASSLGQGCYEQYF. The DNA of the CDR3 is TGTGCCAGCAGCCTGGGACAGGGGTGCTACGAGCAGTACTTC.

Note on this clonotype: A much more abundant neighbour one base away suggests this may be a read error. The gene calls are TRBV5-1 and TRBJ1-5, with 7 bases that match TRBD1. Germline V CDR1 and CDR2: SGHRS, YFSETQ. The CDR3 length is 14 residues. CDR3 region: CASSPQGRNRPQHF. The DNA for the CDR3 is TGCGCCAGCAGCCCACAGGGGAGAAATCGGCCCCAGCATTTT. Using reference TRBV5-1 and TRBJ1-5 for the parts outside the CDR3, the full variable domain is KAGVTQTPRYLIKTRGQQVTLSCSPISGHRSVSWYQQTPGQGLQFLFEYFSETQRNKGNFPGRFSGRQFSNSRSEMNVSTLELGDSALYLCASSPQGRNRPQHFGDGTRLSIL.

Turning to this clonotype: A clone one base away is much larger, so this may be a read error. The J gene is TRBJ2-2, the V gene TRBV19; 7 bases map to TRBD1. Germline CDR1 LNHDA, CDR2 SQIVND (reference sequence). The CDR3 is made up of 15 amino acids. Written as DNA, the CDR3 is TGTGCCAGTAGTGCCACAGGGGCCTACACCGGGGATCTGTTTTTT. It yields the protein CASSATGAYTGDLFF.

This clonotype appeared a few times. The chain uses TRBV10-3 and TRBJ1-1; unclear D gene. The germline V gene encodes CDR1 ENHRY and CDR2 SYGVKD. The CDR3 runs to 11 residues. Between the trimmed V and J ends, which lost 7 bases and 2 bases, there was a span of 5 bases. CDR3 in DNA: TGTGCCATCAAAGAAAACACTGAAGCTTTCTTT. Protein product: CAIKENTEAFF.

This clonotype was counted ten times or more. The rearrangement links TRBV7-2 to TRBJ2-7; 13 bases fit TRBD2. The ends lost 3 bases at V and 3 bases at J; junction bases unmatched: 11. The germline CDR1 and CDR2 sequences are SGHTA and FQGNSA. This CDR3 has 18 amino acids. CDR3 nucleotide sequence: TGTGCCAGCAGCTTTGCCAGGACTAGCGGGAGCATATTCTACGAGCAGTACTTC. It is translated as CASSFARTSGSIFYEQYF.

This clonotype was detected many times. The genes are TRBV7-2 and TRBJ2-3; 12 bases line up with TRBD2. CDR3 length: 16 amino acids. Germline-derived CDR1 and CDR2 are SGHTA and FQGNSA. V gave up 5 bases and J gave up 4 bases; unmatched junction bases: 7. CDR3 residues: CASSRGLAGLSDTQYF. In DNA form, the CDR3 reads TGTGCCAGCAGCCGCGGACTAGCGGGACTCTCAGATACGCAGTATTTT.

This chain links TRBV12-5 with TRBJ2-1; tentative D call: TRBD2 (5 bases). CDR1 and CDR2 from the germline V gene are LGHNT and FRNRAP. This CDR3 is built from 16 residues. With 7 bases removed from V and 6 bases from J, the gap between germline ends came to 22 bases. The CDR3 DNA reads as TGTGCTAGTGTTTTCGACTCCGGGAACCCAAGCAATGAGCAGTTCTTC. Translation: CASVFDSGNPSNEQFF. Full variable domain (remainder filled in from reference TRBV12-5 and TRBJ2-1): DARVTQTPRHKVTEMGQEVTMRCQPILGHNTVFWYRQTMMQGLELLAYFRNRAPLDDSGMPKDRFSAEMPDATLATLKIQPSEPRDSAVYFCASVFDSGNPSNEQFFGPGTRLTVL.

The chain recombines TRBV6-4 with TRBJ2-2; D is undetermined. Germline-derived CDR1 and CDR2 are MRHNA and SNTAGT. This CDR3 has 13 residues. V was pared by 5 bases and J by 5 bases, with 9 bases between. The CDR3 DNA is TGTGCCAGCAGTTTAGAAGGGACCGGGGAGCTGTTTTTT. Translation gives CASSLEGTGELFF.

This clonotype was detected ten times or more. The V and J genes are TRBV7-2 and TRBJ2-7; D not resolved. The CDR3 runs 13 residues. V dropped 1 base and J dropped 7 bases, with 11 bases sitting between them. Germline V gene lookup returns CDR1 SGHTA and CDR2 FQGNSA. CDR3 region: CASSLVVTAEQYF. The DNA of the CDR3 is TGTGCCAGCAGCTTAGTGGTAACGGCTGAGCAGTACTTC.

In this sample, this clonotype turned up many times. The rearrangement uses TRBV7-9 and TRBJ2-3, with D perhaps assigned TRBD1 or TRBD2 (6 bases each). Per the germline V gene, CDR1 is SEHNR and CDR2 is FQNEAQ (reference sequence). The CDR3 sequence is 14 residues long. Between the trimmed V and J ends, which lost 5 bases and 2 bases, there was a span of 11 bases. The CDR3 here is CASSVGGSTDTQYF. The CDR3 DNA reads TGTGCCAGCAGCGTCGGGGGCTCCACAGATACGCAGTATTTT.

This clonotype came up many times. This chain joins TRBV11-2 and TRBJ1-1, with unresolved D. This CDR3 region has 12 residues. Trimming removed 5 bases from V and 4 bases from J, with 8 bases in between. Per germline, CDR1 SGHAT and CDR2 FQNNGV. The CDR3 protein is CASSPYSTEAFF. The CDR3 coding sequence is TGTGCCAGCAGCCCCTACAGCACTGAAGCTTTCTTT.

At least ten counts were recorded for this clonotype. V is TRBV15 and J is TRBJ2-2; 11 nucleotides match TRBD2. The CDR3 is 16 residues long. V lost 1 base, J lost 6 bases, and 4 bases stayed unmatched. From germline, CDR1 is LNHNV and CDR2 YYDKDF (reference sequence). This CDR3 reads CATSRVLAGVAGELFF. The CDR3 nucleotides read TGTGCCACCAGCAGAGTACTAGCGGGAGTGGCCGGGGAGCTGTTTTTT.

For this clonotype: Sequence at one end of the junction differs from germline and may be a read error. The chain uses TRBV29-1 and TRBJ2-3; D tentatively fits TRBD1 or TRBD2 (6 bases each). There are 13 residues in the CDR3. Germline V gene sequence: CDR1 SQVTM, CDR2 ANQGSEA. The CDR3 reads CRVGGPSTDTQYF. CDR3 nucleotides: TGCAGAGTTGGGGGGCCTAGCACAGATACGCAGTATTTT.

This clonotype was detected ten times or more. The chain joins TRBV15 to TRBJ2-3; D is possibly TRBD1 (6 bases). CDR1 LNHNV and CDR2 YYDKDF come from the germline V gene (reference sequence). The germline V and J ends were trimmed by 5 bases and 1 base, with 10 bases remaining between them. This CDR3 spans 14 amino acids. The CDR3 loop is CATSRDIGTDTQYF. The CDR3 region has the DNA TGTGCCACCAGCCGGGACATAGGCACAGATACGCAGTATTTT.

This clonotype was recorded at least ten times. The gene calls are TRBV7-9 and TRBJ2-3, with TRBD2 identical over 8 bases. CDR1 is SEHNR and CDR2 is FQNEAQ in the germline V gene (reference sequence). The CDR3 sequence is 16 residues long. Unmatched junction bases numbered 11, after V lost 5 bases and J lost 4 bases. The CDR3 DNA follows: TGTGCCAGCAGCCCTAGGACGGGAGGGCTGGCAGATACGCAGTATTTT. Translated, it gives CASSPRTGGLADTQYF.

At least ten counts were recorded for this clonotype. This chain uses TRBV20-1 with TRBJ1-2, with no clear D. The CDR3 length is 13 residues. Deletions cut 3 bases from V and 2 bases from J, with 10 bases between. CDR1 and CDR2 from the germline V gene are DFQATT and SNEGSKA (reference sequence). Here the CDR3 reads CSASVQLNYGYTF. CDR3 coding DNA: TGCAGTGCTAGCGTACAGTTAAACTATGGCTACACCTTC.

This clonotype was seen repeatedly, ten times or more. The rearrangement uses TRBV20-1 and TRBJ2-3, with a possible D match to TRBD1 (5 bases). Germline CDR1 DFQATT, CDR2 SNEGSKA (reference sequence). V dropped 4 bases and J dropped 1 base, with 6 bases sitting between them. The CDR3 spans 12 residues. CDR3 residues: CSATRGTDTQYF. The DNA for the CDR3 is TGCAGTGCTACCAGGGGCACAGATACGCAGTATTTT.

As for this clonotype: Without the conserved terminal phenylalanine or tryptophan, this CDR3 likely stems from a read error. This chain joins TRBV18 and TRBJ2-7; TRBD1 might be the D (6 bases). Germline CDR1 reads KGHSH; CDR2 reads LQKENI. Trimming cost V 4 bases and J 0 bases, with 10 bases left between them. The CDR3 covers 14 residues. The CDR3 sequence is CASSQGVNSYEQYL. The DNA for the CDR3 is TGTGCCAGCTCACAGGGGGTGAACTCCTACGAGCAGTACCTC.

This clonotype was detected a few times. The rearrangement uses TRBV18 and TRBJ2-3; TRBD1 matches 10 bases. The CDR3 runs to 17 residues. Trimming took 6 bases from V and 1 from J; bases not matched to a gene: 10. Germline-derived CDR1 and CDR2 are KGHSH and LQKENI. The CDR3 reads CASSRRQGTGGTDTQYF. The CDR3 DNA reads TGTGCCAGCTCCCGGCGGCAAGGGACAGGGGGCACAGATACGCAGTATTTT. Supplemented by reference TRBV18 and TRBJ2-3, the full variable domain reads NAGVMQNPRHLVRRRGQEARLRCSPMKGHSHVYWYRQLPEEGLKFMVYLQKENIIDESGMPKERFSAEFPKEGPSILRIQQVVRGDSAAYFCASSRRQGTGGTDTQYFGPGTRLTVL.

This chain joins TRBV29-1 and TRBJ2-7; 14 bases agree with TRBD2. Germline CDR1 reads SQVTM; CDR2 reads ANQGSEA. The CDR3 is 17 amino acids. J gave up 3 bases and V 3 bases, and 10 bases lay outside the gene matches. The CDR3 spells CSVDDYGGTSGSYEQYF. In DNA form, the CDR3 reads TGCAGCGTTGACGACTACGGGGGGACTAGCGGGAGCTACGAGCAGTACTTC.